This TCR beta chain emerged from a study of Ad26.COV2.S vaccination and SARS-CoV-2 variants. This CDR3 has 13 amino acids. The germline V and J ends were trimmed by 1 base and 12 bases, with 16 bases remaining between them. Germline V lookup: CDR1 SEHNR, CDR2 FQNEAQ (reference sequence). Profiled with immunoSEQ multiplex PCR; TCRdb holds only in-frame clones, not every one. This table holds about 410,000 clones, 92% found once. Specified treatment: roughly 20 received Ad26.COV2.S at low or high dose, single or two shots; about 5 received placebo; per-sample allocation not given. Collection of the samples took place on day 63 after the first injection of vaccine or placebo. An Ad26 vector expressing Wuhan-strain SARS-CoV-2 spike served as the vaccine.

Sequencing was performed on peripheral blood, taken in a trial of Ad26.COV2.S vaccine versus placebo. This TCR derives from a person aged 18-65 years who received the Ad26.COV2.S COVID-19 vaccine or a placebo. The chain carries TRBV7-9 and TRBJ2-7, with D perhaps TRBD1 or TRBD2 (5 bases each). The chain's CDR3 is CASSLGADSEGYF. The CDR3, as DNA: TGTGCCAGCAGCTTAGGCGCTGACAGTGAGGGGTACTTC.